This TCR beta chain was captured in a study of shared clonotypes between healthy human individuals. Study overall: Each donor contributed plates that comprised three CD4 naive, three CD4 memory, two CD8 naive and one CD8 memory. Whole-study findings and limits: In contrast to clonotypes shared by all four donors, non-shared clonotypes had lower generation probabilities. Around 5% was the fraction of naive CD4 clonotypes found shared across a handful of donors.

Adult Caucasians living in Nashville, Tennessee made up all of the donors. This clone was counted a few times. The antigen is unknown. The ends lost 11 bases at V and 3 bases at J; junction bases unmatched: 6. The length of the CDR3 is 12 residues. CDR1 is MDHEN and CDR2 is SYDVKM in the germline V gene. TCRdb keeps only in-frame clones here, not all; method: immunoSEQ multiplex PCR. The sample shows roughly 1,100,000 clones, roughly 80% of them seen only once. V gene TRBV28 combines with J gene TRBJ1-2, with TRBD1 matching 7 bases. This clonotype originated in a man aged 18 to 29 in good health. The sample consisted of memory CD4+ T cells sorted from blood. Subset here: CD45RA-negative fraction. The CDR3 bases are TGTGCCTCTCAGGGACAGTACTATGGCTACACCTTC. Its protein is CASQGQYYGYTF.